This T cell receptor beta chain was sequenced during a study of blood T cell repertoires in COVID-19. Study information: The study drew acute and convalescent COVID-19 samples from the United States, Italy and Spain.

The data were produced by immunoSEQ multiplex PCR, yet TCRdb's version contains in-frame clones alone and is incomplete. The repertoire includes 300,000 to 350,000 clones, roughly 89% of them detected once, and less than 5% sits in the top ten. The CDR3 runs 17 residues. Looked up from germline, CDR1 is MGHRA and CDR2 is YSYEKL. V lost 2 bases and J 4 bases, leaving 20 bases between the germline ends. This clone has more than one count but fewer than ten. The V gene is TRBV4-1, the J gene TRBJ1-1; D is perhaps TRBD1 (6 bases). This clonotype was obtained from a woman aged 60 to 75 with COVID-19, enrolled during active disease. The sample consisted of peripheral blood. CDR3 nucleotide sequence: TGCGCCAGCAGCCAACTCGGTTACCAACAGGGACCCACTGAAGCTTTCTTT. Protein product: CASSQLGYQQGPTEAFF.